Listed here are 7 T cell receptor beta chains from one sample, sequenced in a study of T-cell memory formation after mild COVID-19. MiXCR, run by TCRdb on the 5' RACE reads, gives a single entry per CDR3 protein. The profile shows 130,000 to 150,000 distinct CDR3 sequences, 15% to 20% of them singletons. Sequencing was done on a sample of PBMCs or a T cell subset sorted from them (not recorded which). The receptors were sampled from an adult woman who had mild COVID-19 (a few samples of this study predate the infection). Cell type and time point are not known.

This clonotype was seen ten or more times. V and J are TRBV12-3 or TRBV12-4 and TRBJ2-3; TRBD1 aligns across 7 bases. The CDR3 covers 12 residues. V lost 3 bases to trimming and J lost 12 bases; unmatched junction nucleotides: 6. The CDR3 nucleotides are TGTGCCAGCAGTTTCTCTGACAGGGTCCAGTATTTT. It specifies CASSFSDRVQYF.

This chain uses TRBV5-4 with TRBJ1-1; D is possibly TRBD1 (5 bases). V lost 0 bases, J lost 5 bases, and 14 bases lay in between. The CDR3 covers 15 residues. Germline assignment: CDR1 SGHNT and CDR2 YYREEE (reference sequence). CDR3: CASSLGGTLRTEAFF. CDR3 bases: TGTGCCAGCAGCTTGGGGGGGACCCTCCGGACTGAAGCTTTCTTT.

The sample holds a few counts of this clonotype. The gene calls are TRBV10-3 and TRBJ2-5; 11 bases match TRBD1. This CDR3 is built from 16 residues. CDR1 and CDR2 (germline): ENHRY, SYGVKD. The V and J ends lost 6 bases and 5 bases, in that order; junction bases with no gene match: 11. The chain's CDR3 is CAISPGTGGYKETQYF. Here the CDR3 DNA reads TGTGCCATCAGCCCCGGGACAGGGGGGTACAAGGAGACCCAGTACTTC.

The chain couples TRBV5-1 to TRBJ1-1, with D perhaps TRBD1 (5 bases). Looked up from germline, CDR1 is SGHRS and CDR2 is YFSETQ. Between the trimmed V and J ends, which lost 4 bases and 0 bases, there was a span of 13 bases. The CDR3 spans 15 residues. CDR3 residues: CASSPQGVMNTEAFF. The CDR3 nucleotides read TGCGCCAGCAGCCCCCAAGGGGTCATGAACACTGAAGCTTTCTTT. Complete variable domain (other parts from reference TRBV5-1 and TRBJ1-1): KAGVTQTPRYLIKTRGQQVTLSCSPISGHRSVSWYQQTPGQGLQFLFEYFSETQRNKGNFPGRFSGRQFSNSRSEMNVSTLELGDSALYLCASSPQGVMNTEAFFGQGTRLTVV.

J is TRBJ2-1 and V is TRBV7-9; 8 bases agree with TRBD2. The germline CDR1 and CDR2 sequences are SEHNR and FQNEAQ (reference sequence). The CDR3 totals 13 residues. V lost 5 bases, J lost 13 bases, and 10 bases stayed unmatched. The CDR3 DNA reads TGTGCCAGCAGCCAGGGAACAGCGGGAGTACAGTTCTTC. Protein product: CASSQGTAGVQFF.

This clonotype was seen a few times. This chain connects TRBV7-2 to TRBJ1-5, with a weak D call TRBD1 (6 bases). Germline V CDR1 and CDR2: SGHTA, FQGNSA. This CDR3 is 17 amino acids long. Deletions cut 4 bases from V and 4 bases from J, with 20 bases between. The chain's CDR3 is CASSSHGRGPLNQPQHF. The DNA of the CDR3 is TGTGCCAGCAGCTCCCACGGACGGGGGCCTTTAAATCAGCCCCAGCATTTT.

This clonotype showed up just a few times. The chain is built from TRBV2 and TRBJ2-2; tentatively, D is TRBD1 (6 bases). Between the trimmed V and J ends, which lost 2 bases and 5 bases, there was a span of 6 bases. The CDR3 consists of 13 residues. Germline values: CDR1 SNHLY, CDR2 FYNNEI. Here the CDR3 DNA reads TGTGCCAGCAGTGAACAGGGGACCGGGGAGCTGTTTTTT. Translation gives CASSEQGTGELFF.